The rows below give T cell receptor beta chains drawn from one sample of a study of cytomegalovirus exposure and HLA in healthy donors. Clones were read by immunoSEQ multiplex PCR, and TCRdb kept only the in-frame ones, dropping some. The data contain tens of thousands of clones, 75% to 95% of them singletons. The material sequenced was PBMCs. The receptors were sampled from a woman in her 30s in good health and CMV-seronegative. Both conserved end residues are part of each CDR3. D genes are given only for firm matches. Rows give clone size only sometimes, using once, few, many, or a class for an expanded clone.

J,V,size,D,CDR3,DNA
TRBJ2-1,TRBV7-3,once,TRBD2,CASSLGGSRNINEQFF,TGTGCCAGCAGCTTAGGCGGGAGTAGAAATATCAATGAGCAGTTCTTC
TRBJ1-3,TRBV5-1,-,-,CASSPGQPRAGNTIYF,TGCGCCAGCAGCCCGGGACAACCGAGGGCTGGAAACACCATATATTTT
TRBJ2-7,TRBV29-1,-,TRBD1,CSVRDTGVSFEQYF,TGCAGCGTCCGTGACACAGGGGTCTCTTTCGAGCAGTACTTC
TRBJ1-2,TRBV7-3,once,-,CASSLSSRGGYTF,TGTGCCAGCAGCTTATCATCCAGGGGAGGCTACACCTTC
TRBJ2-7,TRBV6-5,-,-,CASGPRDYEQYF,TGTGCCAGCGGCCCCAGGGACTACGAGCAGTACTTC
TRBJ2-1,TRBV6-5,-,TRBD2,CASSYPGLGGNEQFF,TGTGCCAGCAGTTACCCGGGACTAGGAGGAAATGAGCAGTTCTTC
TRBJ2-7,TRBV7-2,-,TRBD2,CASSRLGGTNSYEQYF,TGTGCCAGCAGCCGTCTCGGGGGGACCAATTCCTACGAGCAGTACTTC
TRBJ2-1,TRBV13,-,TRBD2,CASSLAQRERVEQFF,TGTGCCAGCAGCTTAGCTCAGCGGGAGCGGGTTGAGCAGTTCTTC
TRBJ1-5,TRBV6-9,-,-,CAGQGEDRSLRNQPQHF,TGTGCCGGGCAGGGCGAGGATCGTAGCTTACGCAATCAGCCCCAGCATTTT
TRBJ2-2,TRBV11-2,-,TRBD2,CASSLAGGDTGELFF,TGTGCCAGCAGCTTAGCGGGAGGTGACACCGGGGAGCTGTTTTTT
TRBJ1-1,TRBV6-7,-,-,CARTKRLMNTEAFF,TGTGCCAGAACAAAAAGACTCATGAACACTGAAGCTTTCTTT
TRBJ1-2,TRBV19,few,TRBD1,CASTPGQGAGYTF,TGTGCCAGCACGCCAGGACAGGGGGCCGGCTACACCTTC
TRBJ1-1,TRBV14,-,-,CASSQVTKQGEAFF,TGTGCCAGCAGCCAAGTAACCAAACAGGGTGAAGCTTTCTTT
TRBJ1-5,TRBV5-1,-,TRBD1,CASSSGTGGFSQPQHF,TGCGCCAGCAGCTCCGGGACAGGGGGCTTCTCTCAGCCCCAGCATTTT
TRBJ2-3,TRBV9,-,-,CASSATSWGTDTQYF,TGTGCCAGCAGCGCGACTAGTTGGGGCACAGATACGCAGTATTTT
TRBJ2-2,TRBV7-2,-,TRBD2,CASSPMLAGESNTGELFF,TGTGCCAGCAGCCCAATGTTGGCGGGAGAATCGAACACCGGGGAGCTGTTTTTT
TRBJ2-1,TRBV30,-,TRBD1,CACTTGGESQFF,TGTGCCTGTACTACAGGGGGCGAGTCACAGTTCTTC
TRBJ2-2,TRBV7-9,-,TRBD2,CASSPRTSLAGELFF,TGTGCCAGCAGCCCAAGGACTAGCTTGGCCGGGGAGCTGTTTTTT
TRBJ2-2,TRBV18,-,TRBD1,CASSRLGQVNTGELFF,TGTGCCAGCTCACGATTAGGACAGGTGAACACCGGGGAGCTGTTTTTT
TRBJ1-1,TRBV27,-,-,CASSPRQGWTEAFF,TGTGCCAGCAGTCCCCGGCAGGGGTGGACTGAAGCTTTCTTT
TRBJ2-2,TRBV6-6,-,-,CASSRRGASGELFF,TGTGCCAGCAGTAGACGGGGGGCCTCCGGGGAGCTGTTTTTT
TRBJ1-4,TRBV5-1,-,-,CASSLTGYATNEKLFF,TGCGCCAGCAGCTTGACAGGCTACGCAACTAATGAAAAACTGTTTTTT
TRBJ2-2,TRBV7-3,-,-,CASSLSGELFF,TGTGCCAGCAGCTTATCCGGGGAACTGTTTTTT
TRBJ1-5,TRBV10-3,-,-,CAITADGDQPQHF,TGTGCCATCACCGCCGACGGAGATCAGCCCCAGCATTTT
TRBJ1-1,TRBV30,-,TRBD1,CAVVTGGTEAFF,TGTGCCGTGGTTACAGGGGGCACTGAAGCTTTCTTT
TRBJ2-1,TRBV11-2,once,TRBD2,CASSLDNHWTSGRGRNEQFF,TGTGCCAGCAGCTTAGACAATCATTGGACTAGCGGGAGAGGGAGGAATGAGCAGTTCTTC
TRBJ1-2,TRBV7-9,-,-,CASSQFREVYGYTF,TGTGCCAGCAGCCAATTCAGGGAGGTCTATGGCTACACCTTC
TRBJ2-5,TRBV5-4,-,-,CASSLGRGEETQYF,TGTGCCAGCAGCTTGGGCAGGGGAGAGGAGACCCAGTACTTC
TRBJ2-1,TRBV30,-,TRBD2,CAWGGLAFDNEQFF,TGTGCCTGGGGAGGACTAGCGTTTGACAATGAGCAGTTCTTC
TRBJ1-4,TRBV19,-,-,CASSSQGSEGKLFF,TGTGCCAGTAGTTCCCAGGGTTCTGAAGGAAAACTGTTTTTT
TRBJ2-3,TRBV27,-,-,CASSSGLFPDTQYF,TGTGCCAGCAGTTCAGGACTATTCCCAGATACGCAGTATTTT
TRBJ2-7,TRBV19,-,TRBD2,CATALAGGPYEQYF,TGTGCCACCGCACTAGCGGGAGGTCCCTACGAGCAGTACTTC
TRBJ2-7,TRBV30,-,TRBD2,CAWRTSGSYEQYF,TGTGCCTGGAGGACTAGCGGGAGTTACGAGCAGTACTTC
TRBJ2-1,TRBV5-1,-,TRBD1,CASSSRGQGSNEQFF,TGCGCCAGCAGCTCGCGAGGACAGGGAAGCAATGAGCAGTTCTTC
TRBJ1-3,TRBV19,-,-,CASSYSGNTIYF,TGTGCCAGTAGCTACTCTGGAAACACCATATATTTT
TRBJ2-1,TRBV11-2,-,TRBD2,CASSLDGREQFF,TGTGCCAGCAGCTTAGACGGGAGGGAGCAGTTCTTC
TRBJ1-3,TRBV4-1,-,-,CASSQDQGFGNTIYF,TGCGCCAGCAGCCAAGATCAGGGGTTCGGAAACACCATATATTTT
TRBJ1-1,TRBV28,-,-,CASSPIRGMNTEAFF,TGTGCCAGCAGTCCAATTAGGGGTATGAACACTGAAGCTTTCTTT
TRBJ2-1,TRBV6-6,-,TRBD2,CASKESLAGASTPFF,TGTGCCAGCAAGGAATCGCTAGCGGGAGCTTCGACCCCGTTCTTC
TRBJ1-2,TRBV6-5,-,-,CASYPGFHNYGYTF,TGTGCCAGTTATCCCGGGTTCCATAACTATGGCTACACCTTC
TRBJ2-3,TRBV6-6,-,TRBD2,CASSQYLLAGEDTQYF,TGTGCCAGCAGCCAATATTTACTAGCGGGAGAAGATACGCAGTATTTT
TRBJ1-3,TRBV18,-,-,CASSAQGSGNTIYF,TGTGCCAGCTCAGCCCAGGGCTCTGGAAACACCATATATTTT
TRBJ1-2,TRBV7-8,-,TRBD1,CASSFTGQGLYGYTF,TGTGCCAGCAGCTTTACGGGACAGGGGCTCTATGGCTACACCTTC
TRBJ1-1,TRBV7-3,-,-,CASSLNGRGSAFF,TGTGCCAGCAGCTTAAATGGCAGGGGAAGTGCTTTCTTT
TRBJ2-7,TRBV6-1,-,TRBD2,CASRLAGVSYEQYF,TGTGCCAGCAGACTAGCGGGAGTGTCCTACGAGCAGTACTTC
TRBJ2-7,TRBV27,-,TRBD1,CASGHRGRSHEQYF,TGTGCCAGCGGCCACAGGGGGCGCTCCCACGAGCAGTACTTC
TRBJ2-2,TRBV2,-,-,CASSERQGNTGELFF,TGTGCCAGCAGTGAAAGGCAGGGGAACACCGGGGAGCTGTTTTTT
TRBJ2-7,TRBV27,-,TRBD2,CASSVGTSGTYEQYF,TGTGCCAGCAGTGTAGGGACTAGCGGTACCTACGAGCAGTACTTC
TRBJ1-1,TRBV18,-,-,CASSPLLNTEAFF,TGTGCCAGCTCACCCCTTTTGAACACTGAAGCTTTCTTT
TRBJ1-4,TRBV9,-,-,CASSLEVGEKLFF,TGTGCCAGCAGCCTCGAGGTTGGAGAAAAACTGTTTTTT
TRBJ2-7,TRBV10-3,-,-,CAISESTGKLEQYF,TGTGCCATCAGTGAGTCAACCGGGAAGCTCGAGCAGTACTTC
TRBJ2-7,TRBV19,-,-,CASTRTTAAGTYEQYF,TGTGCCAGTACCCGAACCACGGCCGCAGGCACCTACGAGCAGTACTTC
TRBJ2-5,TRBV4-1,-,-,CASSQVPGIRETQYF,TGCGCCAGCAGCCAGGTCCCAGGAATACGGGAGACCCAGTACTTC
TRBJ2-1,TRBV19,-,TRBD2,CASSHGLGAYNEQFF,TGTGCCAGTAGTCACGGACTAGGGGCCTACAATGAGCAGTTCTTC
TRBJ1-4,TRBV30,-,-,CAWSGQTNEKLFF,TGTGCCTGGAGTGGGCAGACTAATGAAAAACTGTTTTTT